This record looks at one T cell receptor beta chain sequence and its context. Template for every sorted-subset replicate PCR totaled approximately 200 ng DNA, roughly 30,000 T cell genomes. Only in-frame clones appear in the TCRdb table, and some are missing; sequencing was by immunoSEQ multiplex PCR. The sample shows roughly 1 million clones, about three quarters of them seen only once. The record originates from a study of shared clonotypes between healthy human individuals. CDR1 and CDR2 (germline): MDHEN, SYDVKM. Trimming left V 6 bases short and J 4 bases short, with 21 bases between. The CDR3 is 16 amino acids.

The receptor's source is a man between 18 and 35 years old in good health. The rearrangement uses TRBV28 and TRBJ1-1, with D possibly TRBD1 on 6 matching bases. Sequencing was carried out using memory CD4+ T cells sorted from blood. Indicated subset: CD45RA-negative fraction. The CDR3: CASRLQLIGGTTEAFF. CDR3 DNA sequence: TGTGCCAGCAGACTTCAATTAATAGGGGGGACCACTGAAGCTTTCTTT.